This TCR beta chain is drawn from a study of spatial heterogeneity in lung cancer. Study as a whole: Detection of beta-chain sequences consistently exceeded that of alpha-chain sequences.

At least ten counts were recorded for this clonotype. Its antigen is not known. This CDR3 is built from 13 residues. The germline V gene encodes CDR1 SQVTM and CDR2 ANQGSEA. Between the trimmed V and J ends, which lost 3 bases and 12 bases, there was a span of 18 bases. Each CDR3 protein gets one entry after TCRdb re-called the 5' RACE reads with MiXCR. The sample has about 52,000 distinct CDR3 sequences, roughly 7% seen once. The time point denotes: sample taken at primary tumor resection. The input material, whole RNA from tumor, nontumor lung or frozen PBMC, was sequenced unsorted. A total of fewer than 80 untreated early-stage non-small cell lung cancer patients served as donors. General study points: Ubiquitous expanded tumor TCRs were seen in blood more at resection than at follow-up.

The chain employs TRBV29-1 and TRBJ2-1, with D possibly TRBD2 on 6 matching bases. Sequenced here: PBMCs, sampled at surgery. The source is a female donor with early-stage non-small cell lung cancer. The CDR3: CSVDQTRQSGQFF. CDR3 nucleotide sequence: TGCAGCGTTGATCAGACTAGGCAGAGCGGGCAGTTCTTC.